Below, 26 T cell receptor beta chains from the same sample are listed, as sequenced in a study of T cell responses to AZD1222 COVID-19 vaccine. Sequenced by immunoSEQ multiplex PCR; TCRdb stores in-frame clones only, minus some. The table has 150,000 or so clones, under 95% seen once. The starting material was peripheral blood, obtained on day 0 of AZD1222 vaccination. These receptors originate from an adult in good health.

This clone was observed once. V gene TRBV5-6 combines with J gene TRBJ1-2; D is unclear. Germline V lookup: CDR1 SGHDT, CDR2 YYEEEE. The CDR3 is 12 residues long. Trimming cost V 4 bases and J 4 bases, with 8 bases left between them. CDR3 sequence reads: CASSTPLYGYTF. CDR3 bases: TGTGCCAGCAGCACCCCGCTCTATGGCTACACCTTC.

The chain uses TRBV7-6 and TRBJ2-5; tentative D call: TRBD2 (6 bases). Germline V gene lookup returns CDR1 SGHVS and CDR2 FNYEAQ. This CDR3 region has 16 residues. The V end lost 1 base, the J end lost 6 bases, and 18 bases lay between the germline ends. The DNA of the CDR3 is TGTGCCAGCAGCTTAGAGAGGAGGAGCGGGCAAAAGACCCAGTACTTC. As protein: CASSLERRSGQKTQYF.

J is TRBJ1-5 and V is TRBV3-1 (or the pseudogene TRBV3-2); possibly TRBD1 for D (5 bases). Germline lookup yields CDR1 LGHDT and CDR2 YNNKEL (reference sequence). Trimming cost V 1 base and J 0 bases, with 10 bases left between them. The CDR3 is made up of 16 amino acids. In nucleotides, the CDR3 is TGTGCCAGCAGCCAAGGGACAACTGATAGCAATCAGCCCCAGCATTTT. This sequence encodes CASSQGTTDSNQPQHF.

The chain is built from TRBV11-3 and TRBJ2-5, with D perhaps assigned TRBD1 or TRBD2 (7 bases each). Between the trimmed V and J ends, which lost 5 bases and 2 bases, there was a span of 12 bases. CDR1 and CDR2 (germline): SGHNT, YENEEA. This CDR3 is built from 14 residues. CDR3 region: CASSPGGAQETQYF. The CDR3 coding sequence is TGTGCCAGCAGCCCAGGGGGGGCTCAAGAGACCCAGTACTTC.

The gene calls are TRBV6-5 and TRBJ2-7, with 10 bases lining up with TRBD1. The CDR3 contains 16 residues. Germline V CDR1 and CDR2: MNHEY, SVGAGI. Trimming took 0 bases from V and 7 from J; bases not matched to a gene: 9. The CDR3 bases are TGTGCCAGCAGTTACTCGATGACAGGGGGCTTTTGGGAGCAGTACTTC. It codes for CASSYSMTGGFWEQYF.

The chain carries TRBV7-2 and TRBJ1-1; D call uncertain. Germline lookup yields CDR1 SGHTA and CDR2 FQGNSA. CDR3 size: 13 residues. V dropped 2 bases and J dropped 9 bases, with 13 bases sitting between them. The CDR3 DNA is TGTGCCAGCAGCTTACGGGTTGGCCACAAAGCTTTCTTT. Translating it yields CASSLRVGHKAFF.

This chain uses TRBV9 with TRBJ1-1; D gene unclear. The CDR3 is made up of 16 amino acids. Germline CDR1 is SGDLS and CDR2 is YYNGEE. Trimming took 0 bases from V and 1 from J, leaving 13 bases between them. The CDR3 is CASSVGGHYPNTEAFF. CDR3 DNA: TGTGCCAGCAGCGTAGGAGGTCACTACCCGAACACTGAAGCTTTCTTT.

The chain is built from TRBV4-1 and TRBJ2-7; D is undetermined. From germline, CDR1 is MGHRA and CDR2 YSYEKL. The V end lost 0 bases, the J end lost 2 bases, and 11 bases lay between the germline ends. This CDR3 has 15 residues. The CDR3 DNA follows: TGCGCCAGCAGCCAAGAGACAAGGTTCCCCTACGAGCAGTACTTC. Protein: CASSQETRFPYEQYF.

The chain carries TRBV28 and TRBJ1-5, with TRBD1 matching 10 bases. Germline values: CDR1 MDHEN, CDR2 SYDVKM. V was clipped by 5 bases and J by 3 bases; unmatched bases: 7. This CDR3 region has 16 residues. CDR3 protein: CASSRQGAPANQPQHF. In DNA form, the CDR3 reads TGTGCCAGCAGTCGACAGGGGGCGCCGGCCAATCAGCCCCAGCATTTT.

The V call is TRBV5-1, the J call TRBJ1-2, with D possibly TRBD1 on 5 matching bases. With 0 bases removed from V and 4 bases from J, the gap between germline ends came to 10 bases. Per germline, CDR1 SGHRS and CDR2 YFSETQ. The CDR3 is 14 residues long. CDR3 protein: CASSLEGRIYGYTF. The DNA for the CDR3 is TGCGCCAGCAGCTTGGAGGGACGGATCTATGGCTACACCTTC.

This clone appeared a single time. The chain links TRBV11-2 to TRBJ1-5; TRBD1 matches at 11 bases. V shed 4 bases and J 7 bases; nucleotides not matched to a gene: 12. This CDR3 has 17 residues. Germline V CDR1 and CDR2: SGHAT, FQNNGV. The chain's CDR3 is CASSSYRTGGAWQPQHF. As DNA, the CDR3 is TGTGCCAGCAGCTCTTACCGGACAGGGGGCGCATGGCAGCCCCAGCATTTT. Full variable domain (outside the CDR3, taken from reference TRBV11-2 and TRBJ1-5): EAGVAQSPRYKIIEKRQSVAFWCNPISGHATLYWYQQILGQGPKLLIQFQNNGVVDDSQLPKDRFSAERLKGVDSTLKIQPAKLEDSAVYLCASSSYRTGGAWQPQHFGDGTRLSIL.

The rearrangement links TRBV2 to TRBJ1-5; 8 bases agree with TRBD1. The J segment lost 7 bases and the V segment lost 3 bases, leaving 5 bases of the junction unmatched. The CDR3 covers 14 residues. In germline, CDR1 is SNHLY, CDR2 FYNNEI. CDR3: CASSDRTGRQPQHF. Here the CDR3 DNA reads TGTGCCAGCAGTGACCGGACAGGGAGACAGCCCCAGCATTTT.

The chain uses TRBV4-1 and TRBJ2-2; 7 bases agree with TRBD1. Per the germline V gene, CDR1 is MGHRA and CDR2 is YSYEKL. The CDR3 has 20 residues. Trimming took 1 base from V and 4 from J; bases not matched to a gene: 18. The CDR3 region is CASSQVPLTGLGGGTGELFF. The CDR3 DNA is TGCGCCAGCAGCCAAGTTCCCCTGACAGGGCTCGGTGGGGGCACCGGGGAGCTGTTTTTT.

This clone was detected ten times or more. This chain connects TRBV20-1 to TRBJ2-1; perhaps TRBD1 as D (5 bases). Trimming cost V 5 bases and J 9 bases, with 11 bases left between them. CDR3 length equals 11 residues. The germline V gene encodes CDR1 DFQATT and CDR2 SNEGSKA (reference sequence). CDR3 loop: CSAAGFGEQFF. CDR3 DNA: TGCAGTGCTGCAGGGTTCGGTGAGCAGTTCTTC.

The genes are TRBV18 and TRBJ1-3; possible D gene TRBD1, 6 bases. Trimming stripped 3 bases from V and 2 bases from J, with 8 bases between. CDR1 and CDR2 from the germline V gene are KGHSH and LQKENI. This CDR3 has 14 amino acids. CDR3 loop: CASSPRQAGNTIYF. The CDR3 DNA is TGTGCCAGCTCACCGCGACAGGCTGGAAACACCATATATTTT.

The rearrangement joins TRBV3-1 (or the pseudogene TRBV3-2) to TRBJ1-2; 11 bases are a match to TRBD1. Trimming cost V 1 base and J 5 bases; bases outside gene matches: 6. CDR1 is LGHDT and CDR2 is YNNKEL in the germline V gene (reference sequence). This CDR3 region has 16 residues. CDR3 bases: TGTGCCAGCAGCCAAGCTTTTGGACAGGGGGCATATGGCTACACCTTC. Its protein is CASSQAFGQGAYGYTF.

The rearrangement joins TRBV7-8 to TRBJ1-5, with 8 bases identical to TRBD1. V shed 5 bases, J shed 7 bases, and the junction held 13 bases outside the gene matches. The CDR3 spans 16 residues. Germline V lookup: CDR1 SGHVS, CDR2 FQNEAQ. The CDR3 bases are TGTGCCAGCAGCAGCTTAGGCGTGACAGGGGAACAGCCCCAGCATTTT. This translates into CASSSLGVTGEQPQHF.

The chain recombines TRBV19 with TRBJ1-1; D remains unclear. V gave up 6 bases and J gave up 3 bases, with 8 bases separating them. There are 12 residues in the CDR3. In germline, CDR1 is LNHDA, CDR2 SQIVND (reference sequence). CDR3 nucleotides: TGTGCCAGTAGAGGTTGGGACACTGAAGCTTTCTTT. It yields the protein CASRGWDTEAFF.

V gene TRBV5-1 combines with J gene TRBJ1-2; TRBD1 matches at 8 bases. Germline CDR1 and CDR2: SGHRS and YFSETQ. The trim removed 4 bases at V and 6 bases at J, leaving 5 bases unmatched. The CDR3 is 13 residues long. CDR3 bases: TGCGCCAGCAGCACTGGACAGGGTGATGGCTACACCTTC. It encodes CASSTGQGDGYTF.

The rearrangement uses TRBV12-5 and TRBJ1-1; TRBD1 might be the D (5 bases). The CDR3 length is 16 residues. V dropped 0 bases and J dropped 2 bases, with 13 bases sitting between them. The germline V gene has CDR1 LGHNT and CDR2 FRNRAP. CDR3 residues: CASGLVRIGQNTEAFF. The CDR3 region has the DNA TGTGCTAGTGGTTTGGTGAGGATAGGACAAAACACTGAAGCTTTCTTT.

The chain joins TRBV10-3 to TRBJ1-2; D is unclear. This CDR3 is 15 amino acids long. CDR1 and CDR2 from the germline V gene are ENHRY and SYGVKD. The ends were cut back, 7 bases at V and 7 bases at J, with 22 bases in the middle. The CDR3 DNA reads TGTGCCATCACCCCCTGGGAAGGGCCGGGTTCTGGCTACACCTTC. This translates into CAITPWEGPGSGYTF.

The chain joins TRBV3-1 (or the pseudogene TRBV3-2) to TRBJ2-5; unclear D gene. The V end lost 0 bases, the J end lost 5 bases, and 7 bases lay between the germline ends. CDR1 LGHDT and CDR2 YNNKEL come from the germline V gene (reference sequence). The CDR3 sequence is 13 residues long. In DNA form, the CDR3 reads TGTGCCAGCAGCCAAGATATGGGGGAGACCCAGTACTTC. Protein sequence: CASSQDMGETQYF.

The count of this clone is one. The gene calls are TRBV7-2 and TRBJ2-7; 13 bases match TRBD2. The trim removed 4 bases at V and 0 bases at J, leaving 9 bases unmatched. CDR1 and CDR2 from the germline V gene are SGHTA and FQGNSA. This CDR3 is built from 18 residues. CDR3 in DNA: TGTGCCAGCAGCTCCCCGACTAGCGGGGGGCTGTACTCCTACGAGCAGTACTTC. Its protein product is CASSSPTSGGLYSYEQYF.

The chain carries TRBV7-9 and TRBJ2-1; D assignment may be TRBD1 or TRBD2 (5 bases each). From germline, CDR1 is SEHNR and CDR2 FQNEAQ (reference sequence). This CDR3 is 16 amino acids long. V lost 5 bases and J lost 4, with 18 bases in between. The CDR3 here is CASSLIRGQAYNEQFF. The CDR3 DNA reads TGTGCCAGCAGCCTCATACGGGGCCAGGCGTACAATGAGCAGTTCTTC.

The chain carries TRBV29-1 and TRBJ2-1, with TRBD2 matching over 8 bases. V dropped 3 bases and J dropped 7; count of bases not matched to a gene: 5. This CDR3 contains 13 residues. Per the germline V gene, CDR1 is SQVTM and CDR2 is ANQGSEA. The CDR3, as DNA: TGCAGCGTTGATATTGCTAGCGGGAATGAGCAGTTCTTC. Translating gives CSVDIASGNEQFF.

The chain is built from TRBV5-6 and TRBJ2-7; no definite D call. The CDR3 has 15 residues. Trimming took 2 bases from V and 1 from J, leaving 13 bases between them. The germline gives CDR1 SGHDT, CDR2 YYEEEE. CDR3 sequence: CASSLGQLFSYEQYF. The CDR3 coding sequence is TGTGCCAGCAGCTTAGGGCAGCTCTTTTCCTACGAGCAGTACTTC.